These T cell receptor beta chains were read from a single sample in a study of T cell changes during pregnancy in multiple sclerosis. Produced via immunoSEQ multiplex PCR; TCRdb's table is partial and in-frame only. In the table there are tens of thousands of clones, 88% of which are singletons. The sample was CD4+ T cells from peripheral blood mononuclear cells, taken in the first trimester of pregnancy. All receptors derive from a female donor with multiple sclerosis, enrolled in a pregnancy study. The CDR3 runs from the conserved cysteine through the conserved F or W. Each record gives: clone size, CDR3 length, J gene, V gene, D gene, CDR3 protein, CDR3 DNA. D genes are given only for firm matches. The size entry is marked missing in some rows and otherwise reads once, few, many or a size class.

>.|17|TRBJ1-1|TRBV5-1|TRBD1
CASSWDRFFDSNTEAFF
TGCGCCAGCAGCTGGGACAGATTCTTCGACTCGAACACTGAAGCTTTCTTT
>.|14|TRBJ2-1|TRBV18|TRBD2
CASSNSGGNNEQFF
TGTGCCAGCTCTAATAGCGGGGGAAACAATGAGCAGTTCTTC
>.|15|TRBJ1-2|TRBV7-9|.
CASSLSRGRDYGYTF
TGTGCCAGCAGCTTGTCCAGGGGCAGGGACTATGGCTACACCTTC
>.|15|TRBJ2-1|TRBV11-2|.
CASSLGDFPAYEQFF
TGTGCCAGCAGCTTAGGGGACTTCCCCGCGTATGAGCAGTTCTTC
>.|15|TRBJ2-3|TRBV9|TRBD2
CASSASGGVTDTQYF
TGTGCCAGCAGCGCTAGCGGGGGGGTCACAGATACGCAGTATTTT
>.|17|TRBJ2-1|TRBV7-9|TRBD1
CASSLSGTGLHRGEQFF
TGTGCCAGCAGCTTATCCGGGACAGGCTTACACAGGGGTGAGCAGTTCTTC
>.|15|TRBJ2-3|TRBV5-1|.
CASSLELPSTDTQYF
TGCGCCAGCAGCTTGGAACTCCCTAGCACAGATACGCAGTATTTT
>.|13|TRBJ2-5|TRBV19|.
CASSGTRQETQYF
TGTGCCAGTAGTGGGACTCGGCAAGAGACCCAGTACTTC
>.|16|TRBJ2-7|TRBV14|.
CASSPLRGGALGEQYF
TGTGCCAGCAGCCCCCTTAGGGGGGGGGCATTAGGGGAGCAGTACTTC
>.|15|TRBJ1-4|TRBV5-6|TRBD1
CASSMKGATDEKLFF
TGTGCCAGCAGCATGAAGGGGGCGACGGATGAAAAACTGTTTTTT
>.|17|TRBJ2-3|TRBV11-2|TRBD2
CASSLDRRAGSTDTQYF
TGTGCCAGCAGCTTAGATAGAAGAGCGGGGAGCACAGATACGCAGTATTTT
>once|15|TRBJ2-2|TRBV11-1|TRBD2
CASSFSTSGTGELFF
TGTGCCAGCAGCTTCTCGACTAGCGGTACCGGGGAGCTGTTTTTT
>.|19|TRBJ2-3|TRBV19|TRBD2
CASSNLPGLAGARADTQYF
TGTGCCAGTAGTAACCTTCCGGGACTAGCGGGAGCGCGGGCAGATACGCAGTATTTT
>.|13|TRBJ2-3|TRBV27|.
CASSLPSTDTQYF
TGTGCCAGCAGTCTCCCTAGCACAGATACGCAGTATTTT
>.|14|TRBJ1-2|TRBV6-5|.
CASSQDSRPYGYTF
TGTGCCAGCAGTCAGGACAGTCGCCCCTATGGCTACACCTTC
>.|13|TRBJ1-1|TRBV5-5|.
CASSFGGHTEAFF
TGTGCCAGCAGCTTCGGGGGGCACACTGAAGCTTTCTTT
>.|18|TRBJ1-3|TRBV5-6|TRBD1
CASSWGTGALLSGNTIYF
TGTGCCAGCAGCTGGGGGACAGGGGCTTTGTTGTCTGGAAACACCATATATTTT
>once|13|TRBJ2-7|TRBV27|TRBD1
CASSLTYGQGRYF
TGTGCCAGCAGTTTAACATACGGACAGGGGAGGTACTTC
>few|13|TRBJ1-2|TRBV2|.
CASGGWQRYGYTF
TGTGCCAGCGGCGGGTGGCAGCGGTATGGCTACACCTTC
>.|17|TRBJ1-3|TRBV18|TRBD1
CASSPLYRGPSGNTIYF
TGTGCCAGCTCACCACTTTACAGGGGGCCCTCTGGAAACACCATATATTTT
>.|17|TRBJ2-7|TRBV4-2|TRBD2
CASSQDRTSGVLYEQYF
TGTGCCAGCAGCCAAGATCGGACTAGCGGAGTTCTTTACGAGCAGTACTTC
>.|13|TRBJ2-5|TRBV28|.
CASRSGSPETQYF
TGTGCCAGCAGGTCAGGGTCCCCAGAGACCCAGTACTTC
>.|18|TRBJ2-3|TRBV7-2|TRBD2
CASSLGVAGGLSTDTQYF
TGTGCCAGCAGCTTAGGGGTAGCGGGGGGGCTGAGCACAGATACGCAGTATTTT
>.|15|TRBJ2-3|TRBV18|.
CASSPLPGDTDTQYF
TGTGCCAGCTCACCACTACCAGGGGACACAGATACGCAGTATTTT
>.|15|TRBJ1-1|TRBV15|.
CATSGRLGARTEAFF
TGTGCCACCAGCGGTAGGCTAGGGGCGAGAACTGAAGCTTTCTTT
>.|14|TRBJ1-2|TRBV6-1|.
CASSETGINYGYTF
TGTGCCAGCAGTGAAACAGGCATTAACTATGGCTACACCTTC
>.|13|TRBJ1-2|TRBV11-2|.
CASSFQGGYGYTF
TGTGCCAGCAGCTTCCAGGGAGGTTATGGCTACACCTTC
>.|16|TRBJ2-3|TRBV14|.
CASSPRVGAAQDTQYF
TGTGCCAGCAGCCCCCGGGTGGGTGCGGCGCAAGATACGCAGTATTTT
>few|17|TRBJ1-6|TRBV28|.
CASIKQGLLDRNSPLHF
TGTGCCAGCATAAAACAGGGATTACTTGATCGTAATTCACCCCTCCACTTT
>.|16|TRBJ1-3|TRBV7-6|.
CASSPIVSGSGNTIYF
TGTGCCAGCAGTCCCATTGTGTCCGGGTCCGGAAACACCATATATTTT
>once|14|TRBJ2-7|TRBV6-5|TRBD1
CASSFDRDFSEQYF
TGTGCCAGCAGTTTTGACAGGGATTTCTCCGAGCAGTACTTC
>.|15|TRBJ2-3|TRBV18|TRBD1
CASSPIQGFTDTQYF
TGTGCCAGCTCACCTATACAGGGGTTCACAGATACGCAGTATTTT
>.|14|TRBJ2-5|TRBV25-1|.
CASSLTSRGETQYF
TGTGCCAGCAGCTTGACGTCCAGAGGAGAGACCCAGTACTTC
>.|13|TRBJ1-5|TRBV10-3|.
CAIREDRNQPQHF
TGTGCCATCAGGGAGGACAGAAATCAGCCCCAGCATTTT
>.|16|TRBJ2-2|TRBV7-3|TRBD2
CASSLRGGANTGELFF
TGTGCCAGCAGCTTACGCGGGGGGGCGAACACCGGGGAGCTGTTTTTT
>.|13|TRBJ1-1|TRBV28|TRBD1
CASRKQGATEAFF
TGTGCCAGCAGAAAACAGGGGGCTACTGAAGCTTTCTTT
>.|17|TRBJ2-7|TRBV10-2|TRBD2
CASSSPWEAGRGYEQYF
TGCGCCAGCAGTTCGCCCTGGGAAGCGGGAAGAGGGTACGAGCAGTACTTC
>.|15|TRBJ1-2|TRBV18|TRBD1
CASSPKTGGVYGYTF
TGTGCCAGCTCACCTAAGACAGGGGGCGTTTATGGCTACACCTTC
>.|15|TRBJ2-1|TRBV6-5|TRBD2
CASSRLAGGANEQFF
TGTGCCAGCAGTCGACTAGCGGGAGGGGCAAATGAGCAGTTCTTC
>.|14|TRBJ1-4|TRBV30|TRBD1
CAWSAGTGRKKLFF
TGTGCCTGGAGTGCCGGGACAGGGAGGAAAAAACTGTTTTTT